The 14 T cell receptor beta chains in this list originate from one sample, sequenced in a study of blood T cell repertoires in COVID-19. This table comes from immunoSEQ multiplex PCR, and its TCRdb copy is limited to in-frame clones, with some not included. The table lists about 410,000 clones, approximately 91% of them singletons, with roughly 1.6% in the top ten. Sequenced input: peripheral blood. All receptors derive from a woman between 40 and 55 years old with COVID-19, enrolled during active disease.

The rearrangement joins TRBV6-5 to TRBJ1-1; TRBD1 might be the D (6 bases). Trimming took 5 bases from V and 4 from J, leaving 11 bases between them. The CDR3 is 13 residues long. Germline V gives CDR1 MNHEY, CDR2 SVGAGI. CDR3: CASSHRAVTEAFF. The CDR3, as DNA: TGTGCCAGCAGTCACAGGGCGGTCACTGAAGCTTTCTTT.

The chain is built from TRBV27 and TRBJ1-5; 9 positions match TRBD1. In germline, CDR1 is MNHEY, CDR2 SMNVEV (reference sequence). V lost 5 bases, J lost 6 bases, and 11 bases stayed unmatched. The CDR3 length is 16 residues. CDR3 loop: CASSAFSGTGFQPQHF. DNA for the CDR3: TGTGCCAGCAGTGCCTTTTCAGGGACAGGGTTTCAGCCCCAGCATTTT.

This clone appeared a few times. This chain connects TRBV12-5 to TRBJ1-4; TRBD1 matches at 8 bases. With V trimmed by 7 bases and J by 4 bases, 8 bases remained unmatched. Germline values: CDR1 LGHNT, CDR2 FRNRAP. The CDR3 covers 15 residues. CDR3 nucleotides: TGTGCTAGTGTTTTTATCGGGACAGGTAATGAAAAACTGTTTTTT. Translation: CASVFIGTGNEKLFF.

This chain joins TRBV19 and TRBJ1-2; D is uncertain. The germline V gene has CDR1 LNHDA and CDR2 SQIVND (reference sequence). The CDR3 runs 15 residues. V lost 6 bases, J lost 3 bases, and 17 bases lay in between. The CDR3 loop reads CASRYFTAGDYGYTF. CDR3 DNA: TGTGCCAGTAGATATTTCACTGCCGGGGACTATGGCTACACCTTC. Full variable domain (outside the CDR3, taken from reference TRBV19 and TRBJ1-2): DGGITQSPKYLFRKEGQNVTLSCEQNLNHDAMYWYRQDPGQGLRLIYYSQIVNDFQKGDIAEGYSVSREKKESFPLTVTSAQKNPTAFYLCASRYFTAGDYGYTFGSGTRLTVV.

J is TRBJ1-2 and V is TRBV5-6; D not resolved. V was clipped by 0 bases and J by 4 bases, with 10 bases between them. CDR3 length equals 14 residues. Germline lookup yields CDR1 SGHDT and CDR2 YYEEEE. CDR3 protein: CASSLASGSYGYTF. For the CDR3, the DNA is TGTGCCAGCAGCTTGGCCTCGGGGTCCTATGGCTACACCTTC.

The chain joins TRBV2 to TRBJ1-4; D remains ambiguous. The CDR3 consists of 14 residues. In germline, CDR1 is SNHLY, CDR2 FYNNEI. The V gene lost 6 bases and the J gene lost 0 bases, with 8 bases spanning the gap. CDR3 nucleotides: TGTGCCAGCAGACCTCAGACAACTAATGAAAAACTGTTTTTT. This gives the protein CASRPQTTNEKLFF.

The chain is built from TRBV6-5 and TRBJ2-1; 7 bases are shared with TRBD2. Germline V lookup: CDR1 MNHEY, CDR2 SVGAGI. The junction had 7 bases not matched to a gene; V was cut back by 5 bases and J by 3 bases. This CDR3 has 15 residues. The CDR3 reads CASSLAALDYNEQFF. The CDR3 region has the DNA TGTGCCAGCAGTCTAGCGGCCCTTGACTACAATGAGCAGTTCTTC.

The J gene is TRBJ1-5, the V gene TRBV15; 7 positions agree with TRBD1. Germline values: CDR1 LNHNV, CDR2 YYDKDF (reference sequence). This CDR3 comprises 15 residues. Losses at the gene ends were 5 bases for V and 0 bases for J; bases not matched to a gene: 4. This chain's CDR3 is CATSPGQLSNQPQHF. The CDR3 DNA sequence: TGTGCCACCAGCCCGGGACAGCTTAGCAATCAGCCCCAGCATTTT.

The chain links TRBV4-3 to TRBJ2-7; TRBD1 aligns across 7 bases. V shed 1 base, J shed 4 bases, and the junction held 7 bases outside the gene matches. Germline values: CDR1 LGHNA, CDR2 YSLEER. The CDR3 is made up of 15 amino acids. CDR3 sequence: CASSQGLPGGYEQYF. DNA of the CDR3: TGCGCCAGCAGCCAAGGTCTCCCAGGGGGATACGAGCAGTACTTC.

The chain couples TRBV15 to TRBJ1-6; possible D gene TRBD1, 5 bases. Germline V gives CDR1 LNHNV, CDR2 YYDKDF (reference sequence). This CDR3 is built from 15 residues. V dropped 6 bases and J dropped 4 bases, with 13 bases sitting between them. Here the CDR3 reads CATRETQGYNSPLHF. CDR3 nucleotide sequence: TGTGCCACCAGGGAAACCCAGGGTTATAATTCACCCCTCCACTTT.

This rearrangement joins TRBV6-5 to TRBJ2-2; possible D gene TRBD1, 6 bases. CDR3 length equals 13 residues. Trimming removed 7 bases from V and 5 bases from J, with 11 bases in between. CDR1 and CDR2 from the germline V gene are MNHEY and SVGAGI. CDR3 loop: CASKQGRTGELFF. The CDR3 bases are TGTGCCAGCAAACAGGGTCGAACCGGGGAGCTGTTTTTT.

The CDR3 sequence: CASSDRGRNEQYF. Here the CDR3 DNA reads TGTGCCAGCAGTGACAGGGGGAGGAACGAGCAGTACTTC. The chain recombines TRBV2 with TRBJ2-7, with a possible D match to TRBD1 (7 bases). The V gene lost 3 bases and the J gene lost 5 bases, with 11 bases spanning the gap. Germline V gene data show CDR1 as SNHLY and CDR2 as FYNNEI. The length of the CDR3 is 13 residues.

The chain combines TRBV7-6 with TRBJ1-3, with 8 bases identical to TRBD1. Germline loops: CDR1 SGHVS, CDR2 FNYEAQ. Trimming cost V 5 bases and J 1 base; bases outside gene matches: 7. CDR3 length: 16 amino acids. CDR3 nucleotide sequence: TGTGCCAGCAGCCTTACCGACAGGGGATCTGGAAACACCATATATTTT. Translation gives CASSLTDRGSGNTIYF.

This chain joins TRBV14 and TRBJ2-6; tentative D call: TRBD2 (5 bases). This CDR3 has 17 residues. The germline V and J ends were trimmed by 3 bases and 2 bases, with 14 bases remaining between them. The germline CDR1 and CDR2 sequences are SGHDN and FVKESK. CDR3 region: CASSHRRQTAGANVLTF. CDR3 DNA: TGTGCCAGCAGCCACAGGAGGCAGACCGCTGGGGCCAACGTCCTGACTTTC.